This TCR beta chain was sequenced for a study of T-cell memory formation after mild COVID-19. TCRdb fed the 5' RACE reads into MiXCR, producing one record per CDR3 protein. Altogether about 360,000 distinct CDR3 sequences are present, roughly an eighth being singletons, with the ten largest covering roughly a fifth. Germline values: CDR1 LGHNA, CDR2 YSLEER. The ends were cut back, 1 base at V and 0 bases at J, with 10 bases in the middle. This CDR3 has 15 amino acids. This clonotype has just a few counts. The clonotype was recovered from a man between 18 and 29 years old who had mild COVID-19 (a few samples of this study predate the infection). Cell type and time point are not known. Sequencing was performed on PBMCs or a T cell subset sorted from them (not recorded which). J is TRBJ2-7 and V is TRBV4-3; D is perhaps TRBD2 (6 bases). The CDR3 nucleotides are TGCGCCAGCAGCCAAGCGGGGGAACCCTCCTACGAGCAGTACTTC. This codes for CASSQAGEPSYEQYF.